Below are 18 T cell receptor beta chains sequenced from a single sample in a study of cytomegalovirus exposure and HLA in healthy donors. The PCR had 60 Vbeta and 13 Jbeta primers. Assay used: immunoSEQ multiplex PCR; TCRdb lists only in-frame clones, some missing. The data hold 140,000 to 150,000 clones, with approximately 80% observed a single time. Specimen: PBMCs. Receptor source: a woman younger than 35 in good health and CMV-seropositive.

The chain uses TRBV2 and TRBJ2-5, with TRBD1 matching 11 bases. The DNA end favors TRBJ2-7, so the J call may be wrong. The V gene's germline CDR1 is SNHLY and CDR2 FYNNEI. CDR3 size: 15 residues. CDR3 amino acids: CASRGDRGTVYEQYF. CDR3 bases: TGTGCCAGCAGGGGGGACAGGGGGACAGTCTACGAGCAGTACTTC.

The V call is TRBV5-1, the J call TRBJ1-3, with D tentatively TRBD1 (6 bases). V was pared by 0 bases and J by 4 bases, with 14 bases between. From germline, CDR1 is SGHRS and CDR2 YFSETQ. The CDR3 loop spans 16 amino acids. CDR3 in DNA: TGCGCCAGCAGCTTGGACCCGACAGGTGTGGGAAACACCATATATTTT. Translation gives CASSLDPTGVGNTIYF.

The chain uses TRBV19 and TRBJ2-2; D gene uncertain. The length of the CDR3 is 14 residues. V was shortened by 1 base and J by 1 base, with 4 bases between the two germline ends. Germline CDR1 is LNHDA and CDR2 is SQIVND (reference sequence). CDR3 residues: CASSIGGNTGELFF. CDR3 DNA sequence: TGTGCCAGTAGTATAGGCGGGAACACCGGGGAGCTGTTTTTT.

V gene TRBV11-2 combines with J gene TRBJ2-5; no definite D call. V lost 1 base, J lost 1 base, and 7 bases lay in between. CDR1 is SGHAT and CDR2 is FQNNGV in the germline V gene. The CDR3 has 14 amino acids. This chain's CDR3 is CASSLVTIQETQYF. The DNA of the CDR3 is TGTGCCAGCAGCTTAGTAACTATCCAAGAGACCCAGTACTTC.

There are a few counts of this clone. J is TRBJ1-4 and V is TRBV19; D perhaps matches TRBD1 (5 bases). There are 14 residues in the CDR3. Germline CDR1 is LNHDA and CDR2 is SQIVND (reference sequence). V lost 3 bases to trimming and J lost 10 bases, with 15 bases between them. CDR3 in DNA: TGTGCCAGTAGTATGGCCTCAGGGTCTGGAAAACTGTTTTTT. It codes for CASSMASGSGKLFF. Full variable domain (missing parts from reference TRBV19 and TRBJ1-4): DGGITQSPKYLFRKEGQNVTLSCEQNLNHDAMYWYRQDPGQGLRLIYYSQIVNDFQKGDIAEGYSVSREKKESFPLTVTSAQKNPTAFYLCASSMASGSGKLFFGSGTQLSVL.

The V gene is TRBV6-1, the J gene TRBJ2-7, with D possibly TRBD1 on 6 matching bases. V lost 2 bases and J lost 7, with 12 bases in between. This CDR3 has 13 amino acids. The germline V gene has CDR1 MNHNS and CDR2 SASEGT. The CDR3 bases are TGTGCCAGCAGTGAAACAGGGTTTGGGGAGCAGTACTTC. Translating gives CASSETGFGEQYF.

The CDR3 DNA is TGTGCCGTTGGTGGACAATCCCTCTATGGCTACACCTTC. This translates into CAVGGQSLYGYTF. This chain connects TRBV7-9 to TRBJ1-2; D might be TRBD1 (5 bases). Germline loops: CDR1 SEHNR, CDR2 FQNEAQ (reference sequence). This CDR3 is 13 amino acids long. V lost 11 bases, J lost 4 bases, and 17 bases lay in between.

The chain uses TRBV29-1 and TRBJ2-1; no firm D call. Trimming removed 5 bases at V and 1 base at J, with 9 bases between. Germline V gene sequence: CDR1 SQVTM, CDR2 ANQGSEA. This CDR3 region has 13 residues. CDR3 sequence reads: CSVSTSSYNEQFF. CDR3 coding DNA: TGCAGCGTTAGCACGTCGTCCTACAATGAGCAGTTCTTC.

This clone was recorded once. The rearrangement links TRBV29-1 to TRBJ1-1, with 9 bases that match TRBD1. The CDR3 totals 12 residues. J was trimmed by 6 bases and V by 6 bases; bases with no gene match: 5. Germline-derived CDR1 and CDR2 are SQVTM and ANQGSEA. The CDR3 region is CSVNRGRSEAFF. The CDR3 region has the DNA TGCAGCGTAAACAGGGGGCGGTCTGAAGCTTTCTTT. Complete variable domain (other parts from reference TRBV29-1 and TRBJ1-1): SAVISQKPSRDICQRGTSLTIQCQVDSQVTMMFWYRQQPGQSLTLIATANQGSEATYESGFVIDKFPISRPNLTFSTLTVSNMSPEDSSIYLCSVNRGRSEAFFGQGTRLTVV.

The rearrangement uses TRBV7-9 and TRBJ2-7; possible D gene TRBD1, 6 bases. V was pared by 5 bases and J by 3 bases, with 11 bases between. Germline CDR1 and CDR2: SEHNR and FQNEAQ (reference sequence). This CDR3 comprises 13 residues. As DNA, the CDR3 is TGTGCCAGCAGCCTAGACAGGAGCTACGAGCAGTACTTC. It encodes CASSLDRSYEQYF.

This rearrangement joins TRBV10-3 to TRBJ1-5, with D tentatively TRBD1 (6 bases). Trimming cost V 7 bases and J 3 bases, with 10 bases left between them. The CDR3 spans 13 residues. Germline V gene data show CDR1 as ENHRY and CDR2 as SYGVKD. The CDR3 sequence: CAITGQPNQPQHF. The CDR3 bases are TGTGCCATCACTGGACAGCCCAATCAGCCCCAGCATTTT.

This clone was observed a few times. The J gene is TRBJ1-6, the V gene TRBV5-1, with a weak D call TRBD1 (6 bases). CDR3 length equals 14 residues. Germline loops: CDR1 SGHRS, CDR2 YFSETQ. The V and J ends lost 4 bases and 6 bases respectively, with 11 bases between them. The CDR3 nucleotides read TGCGCCAGCAGCGGGAGCAGGGGTAATTCACCCCTCCACTTT. Protein sequence: CASSGSRGNSPLHF.

With respect to this clone: The junction departs from germline at one end; a sequencing error may be responsible. The gene calls are TRBV27 and TRBJ2-3; 10 bases are a match to TRBD2. This CDR3 comprises 13 residues. In germline, CDR1 is MNHEY, CDR2 SMNVEV (reference sequence). DNA of the CDR3: TGTGCCAGCAGCTTATCCACCGGGACTAGCGAGTCATTT. Residues: CASSLSTGTSESF.

The rearrangement joins TRBV27 to TRBJ2-3; TRBD2 matches at 7 bases. This CDR3 region has 17 residues. Germline lookup yields CDR1 MNHEY and CDR2 SMNVEV (reference sequence). The ends lost 0 bases at V and 1 base at J; junction bases unmatched: 7. The CDR3 protein is CASSLSQVAGRTDTQYF. In DNA form, the CDR3 reads TGTGCCAGCAGTTTATCGCAGGTAGCGGGCCGCACAGATACGCAGTATTTT.

This clone was picked up a small number of times. The chain employs TRBV4-1 and TRBJ1-5, with D unclear. The V end was cut by 1 base, the J end by 0 bases, with 7 bases between. The germline V gene has CDR1 MGHRA and CDR2 YSYEKL. This CDR3 spans 15 amino acids. CDR3 in amino acids: CASSQVYDSNQPQHF. In DNA form, the CDR3 reads TGCGCCAGCAGCCAAGTCTATGATAGCAATCAGCCCCAGCATTTT.

The genes are TRBV12-1 and TRBJ1-1; TRBD1 is taken as the D call from the table, unchecked against the DNA. TRBV12-1 is termed a pseudogene. This CDR3 contains 13 residues. CDR3 in amino acids: CASREDRDTEAFF. CDR3 coding DNA: TGTGCCAGCCGAGAAGACAGGGACACTGAAGCTTTCTTT.

The chain couples TRBV11-2 to TRBJ2-7; 8 bases are a match to TRBD2. Germline assignment: CDR1 SGHAT and CDR2 FQNNGV. There are 16 residues in the CDR3. After removal of 1 base from V and 0 bases from J, the junction contained 5 bases not matched to a gene. CDR3 loop: CASSLARGASSYEQYF. The CDR3, as DNA: TGTGCCAGCAGCTTAGCGCGGGGGGCGAGCTCCTACGAGCAGTACTTC.

The gene calls are TRBV6-1 and TRBJ1-6; a possible D gene is TRBD1 (5 bases). The CDR3 sequence is 15 residues long. The V gene's germline CDR1 is MNHNS and CDR2 SASEGT. V was shortened by 4 bases and J by 7 bases, with 14 bases between the two germline ends. The CDR3 here is CASSAPAGRNSPLHF. The CDR3 coding sequence is TGTGCCAGCAGTGCCCCCGCGGGACGAAATTCACCCCTCCACTTT.